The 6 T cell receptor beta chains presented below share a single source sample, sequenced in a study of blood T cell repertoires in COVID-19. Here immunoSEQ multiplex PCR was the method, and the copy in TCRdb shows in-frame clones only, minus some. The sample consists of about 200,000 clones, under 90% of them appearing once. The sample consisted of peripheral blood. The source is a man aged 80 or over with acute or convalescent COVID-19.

The CDR3 protein is CASSSGTGDQTDTQYF. The CDR3 coding sequence is TGTGCCAGCTCAAGTGGGACAGGGGATCAGACAGATACGCAGTATTTT. This sequence joins TRBV18 and TRBJ2-3, with 10 bases matching TRBD1. The CDR3 contains 16 residues. Germline V gene data show CDR1 as KGHSH and CDR2 as LQKENI. J was trimmed by 3 bases and V by 5 bases; bases with no gene match: 8.

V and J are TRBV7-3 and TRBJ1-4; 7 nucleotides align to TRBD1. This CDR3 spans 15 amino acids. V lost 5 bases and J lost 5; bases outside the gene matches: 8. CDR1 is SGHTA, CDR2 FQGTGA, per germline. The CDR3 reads CASSRTGTANEKLFF. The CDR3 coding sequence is TGTGCCAGCAGCCGAACCGGGACAGCCAATGAAAAACTGTTTTTT.

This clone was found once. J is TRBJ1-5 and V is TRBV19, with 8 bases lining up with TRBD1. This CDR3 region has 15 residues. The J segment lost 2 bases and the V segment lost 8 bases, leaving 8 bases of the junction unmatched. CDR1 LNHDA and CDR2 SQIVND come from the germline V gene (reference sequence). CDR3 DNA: TGTGCCAGTCTTTCCCAGGGGGCTGGCAATCAGCCCCAGCATTTT. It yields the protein CASLSQGAGNQPQHF.

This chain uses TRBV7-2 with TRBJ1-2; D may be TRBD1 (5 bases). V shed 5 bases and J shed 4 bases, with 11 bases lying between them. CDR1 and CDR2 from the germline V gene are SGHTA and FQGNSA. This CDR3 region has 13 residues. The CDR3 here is CASSDSGFYGYTF. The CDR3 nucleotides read TGTGCCAGCAGCGACTCAGGGTTCTATGGCTACACCTTC.

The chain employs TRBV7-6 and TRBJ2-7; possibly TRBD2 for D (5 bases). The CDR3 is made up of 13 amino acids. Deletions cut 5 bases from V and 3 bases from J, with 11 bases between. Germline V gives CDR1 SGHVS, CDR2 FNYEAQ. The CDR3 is CASSPGVGYEQYF. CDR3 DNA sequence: TGTGCCAGCAGCCCCGGGGTAGGCTACGAGCAGTACTTC.

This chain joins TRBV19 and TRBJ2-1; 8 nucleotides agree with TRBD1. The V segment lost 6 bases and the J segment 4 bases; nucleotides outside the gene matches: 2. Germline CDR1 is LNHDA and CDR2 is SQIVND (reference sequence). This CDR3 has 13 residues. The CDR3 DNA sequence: TGTGCCAGTAGCCGACAGGGGTACAATGAGCAGTTCTTC. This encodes CASSRQGYNEQFF.